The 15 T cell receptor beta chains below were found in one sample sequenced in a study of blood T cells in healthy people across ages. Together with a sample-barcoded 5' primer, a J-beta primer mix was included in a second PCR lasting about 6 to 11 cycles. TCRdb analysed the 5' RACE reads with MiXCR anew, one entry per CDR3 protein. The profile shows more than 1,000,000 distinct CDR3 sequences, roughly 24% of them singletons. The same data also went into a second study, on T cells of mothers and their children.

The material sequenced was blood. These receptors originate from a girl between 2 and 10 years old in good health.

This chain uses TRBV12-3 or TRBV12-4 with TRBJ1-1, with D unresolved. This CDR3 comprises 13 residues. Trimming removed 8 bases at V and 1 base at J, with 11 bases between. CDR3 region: CASCSLKNTEAFF. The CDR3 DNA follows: TGTGCCAGCTGTTCACTGAAGAACACTGAAGCTTTCTTT.

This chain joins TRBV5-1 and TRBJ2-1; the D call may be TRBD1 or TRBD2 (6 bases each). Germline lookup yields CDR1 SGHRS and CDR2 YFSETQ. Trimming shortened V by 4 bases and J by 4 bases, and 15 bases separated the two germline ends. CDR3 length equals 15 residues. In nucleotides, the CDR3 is TGCGCCAGCAGCGGCAGGGGCGCGGGGTACAATGAGCAGTTCTTC. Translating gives CASSGRGAGYNEQFF.

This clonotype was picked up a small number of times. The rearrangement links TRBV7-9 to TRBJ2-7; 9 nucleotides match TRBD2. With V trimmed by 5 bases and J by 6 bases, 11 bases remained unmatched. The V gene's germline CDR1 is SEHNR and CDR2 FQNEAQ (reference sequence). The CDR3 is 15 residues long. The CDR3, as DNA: TGTGCCAGCAGCGGAGAATGGACTAGCGTTATCGAGCAGTACTTC. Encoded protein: CASSGEWTSVIEQYF.

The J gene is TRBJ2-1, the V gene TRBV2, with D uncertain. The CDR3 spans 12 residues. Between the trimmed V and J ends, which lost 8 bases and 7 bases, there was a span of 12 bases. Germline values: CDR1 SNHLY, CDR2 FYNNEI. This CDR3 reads CASLMGQNEQFF. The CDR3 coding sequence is TGTGCCAGCCTGATGGGCCAGAATGAGCAGTTCTTC.

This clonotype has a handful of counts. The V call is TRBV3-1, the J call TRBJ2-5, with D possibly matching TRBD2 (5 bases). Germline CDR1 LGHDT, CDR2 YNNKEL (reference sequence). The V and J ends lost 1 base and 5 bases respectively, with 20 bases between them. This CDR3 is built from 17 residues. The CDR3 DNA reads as TGTGCCAGCAGCCAAGGGTTGTCCTTGGCGGGTAGGGAGACCCAGTACTTC. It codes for CASSQGLSLAGRETQYF.

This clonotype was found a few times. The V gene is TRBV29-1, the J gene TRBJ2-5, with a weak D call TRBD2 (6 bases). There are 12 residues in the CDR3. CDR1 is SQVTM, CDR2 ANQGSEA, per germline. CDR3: CSSQEPGGAQYF. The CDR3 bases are TGCAGTTCGCAAGAGCCCGGAGGGGCCCAGTACTTC.

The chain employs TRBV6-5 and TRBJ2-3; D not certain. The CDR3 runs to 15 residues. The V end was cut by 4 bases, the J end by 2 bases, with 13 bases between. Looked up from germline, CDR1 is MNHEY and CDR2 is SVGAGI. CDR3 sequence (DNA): TGTGCCAGCAGTTCCGAGTGGGCCGACACAGATACGCAGTATTTT. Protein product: CASSSEWADTDTQYF.

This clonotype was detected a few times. The CDR3 loop reads CASSLDRILNQPQHF. In nucleotides, the CDR3 is TGTGCCAGCAGCTTGGACAGGATCCTAAATCAGCCCCAGCATTTT. V is TRBV7-3 and J is TRBJ1-5; 7 bases align to TRBD1. This CDR3 spans 15 amino acids. Trimming took 3 bases from V and 4 from J; bases not matched to a gene: 6. Germline V gives CDR1 SGHTA, CDR2 FQGTGA. Combining the CDR3 with reference TRBV7-3 and TRBJ1-5 gives the whole variable domain GAGVSQTPSNKVTEKGKYVELRCDPISGHTALYWYRQSLGQGPEFLIYFQGTGAADDSGLPNDRFFAVRPEGSVSTLKIQRTERGDSAVYLCASSLDRILNQPQHFGDGTRLSIL.

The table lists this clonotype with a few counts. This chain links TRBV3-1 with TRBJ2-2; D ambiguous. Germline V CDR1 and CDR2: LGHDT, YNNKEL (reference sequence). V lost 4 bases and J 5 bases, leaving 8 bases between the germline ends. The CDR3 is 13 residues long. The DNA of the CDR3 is TGTGCCAGCAGCCCGACATCGACCGGGGAGCTGTTTTTT. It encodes CASSPTSTGELFF.

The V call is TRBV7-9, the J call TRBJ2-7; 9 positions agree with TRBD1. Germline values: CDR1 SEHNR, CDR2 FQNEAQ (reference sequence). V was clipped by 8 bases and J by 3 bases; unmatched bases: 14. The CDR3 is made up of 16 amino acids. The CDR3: CASGSLTGGAIYEQYF. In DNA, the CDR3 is TGTGCCAGCGGTTCATTAACAGGGGGCGCGATCTACGAGCAGTACTTC.

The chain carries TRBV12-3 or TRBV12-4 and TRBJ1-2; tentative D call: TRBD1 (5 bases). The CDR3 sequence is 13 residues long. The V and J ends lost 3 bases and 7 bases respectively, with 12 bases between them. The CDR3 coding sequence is TGTGCCAGCAGTTTCAGGGTGGAAGGTGGCTACACCTTC. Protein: CASSFRVEGGYTF.

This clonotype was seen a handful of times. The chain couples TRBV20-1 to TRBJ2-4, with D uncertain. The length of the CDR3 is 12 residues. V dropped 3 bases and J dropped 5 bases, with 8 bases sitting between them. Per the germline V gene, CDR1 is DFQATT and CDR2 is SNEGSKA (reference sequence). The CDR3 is CSASFLENIQYF. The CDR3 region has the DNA TGCAGTGCTAGCTTCCTCGAAAACATTCAGTACTTC.

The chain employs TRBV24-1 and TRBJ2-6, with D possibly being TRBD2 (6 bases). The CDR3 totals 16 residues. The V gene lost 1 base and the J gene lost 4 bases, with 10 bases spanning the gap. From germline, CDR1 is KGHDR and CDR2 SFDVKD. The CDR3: CATSDFKGLGANVLTF. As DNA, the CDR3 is TGTGCCACCAGTGATTTCAAGGGACTGGGGGCCAACGTCCTGACTTTC.

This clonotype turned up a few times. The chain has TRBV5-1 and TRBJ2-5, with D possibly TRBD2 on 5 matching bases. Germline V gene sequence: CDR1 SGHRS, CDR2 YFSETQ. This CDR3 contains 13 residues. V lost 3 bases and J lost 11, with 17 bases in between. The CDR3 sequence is CASSSTPDREQYF. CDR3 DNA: TGCGCCAGCAGCTCGACCCCTGATAGGGAGCAGTACTTC. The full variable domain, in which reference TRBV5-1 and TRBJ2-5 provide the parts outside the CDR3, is KAGVTQTPRYLIKTRGQQVTLSCSPISGHRSVSWYQQTPGQGLQFLFEYFSETQRNKGNFPGRFSGRQFSNSRSEMNVSTLELGDSALYLCASSSTPDREQYFGPGTRLLVL.

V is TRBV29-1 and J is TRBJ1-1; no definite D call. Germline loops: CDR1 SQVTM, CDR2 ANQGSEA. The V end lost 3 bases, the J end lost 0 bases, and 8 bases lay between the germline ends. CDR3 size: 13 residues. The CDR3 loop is CSVETRMNTEAFF. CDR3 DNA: TGCAGCGTTGAGACACGGATGAACACTGAAGCTTTCTTT.